The following is a T cell receptor beta chain sequence with its context. The data originate from a study of cytomegalovirus exposure and HLA in healthy donors. This CDR3 spans 16 amino acids. Deletions cut 0 bases from V and 6 bases from J, with 16 bases between. The germline gives CDR1 LGHNA, CDR2 YNFKEQ. 60 Vbeta and 13 Jbeta primers were used in PCR. The assay was immunoSEQ multiplex PCR, and TCRdb's table has in-frame clones only and misses some. The sample has tens of thousands of clones, 50% to 80% seen once; the top ten hold about a fifth. The chain is built from TRBV4-2 and TRBJ2-3, with D possibly TRBD2 on 5 matching bases. Source material: PBMCs. The TCR sequence derives from a man in his forties in good health and CMV-seropositive. The CDR3 is CASSQDEGGHLDTQYF. Written as DNA, the CDR3 is TGTGCCAGCAGCCAAGACGAGGGTGGCCATTTGGATACGCAGTATTTT.